Included here is one T cell receptor (beta chain) sequence, with context. What it binds is unknown. This specimen comes from a study of CD8 T cells in ankylosing spondylitis. General observations from the study: Seemingly distinctive of ankylosing spondylitis blood was a TCR beta motif formed by eight highly homologous variants.

TCRdb itself ran the 5' RACE reads through MiXCR, one entry per CDR3 protein. The data contain under 950,000 distinct CDR3 sequences, roughly 19% of them singletons. Sequenced material: blood, either unsorted or a sorted T cell fraction (not recorded which). The receptor comes from a male donor with ankylosing spondylitis.

CDR3 nucleotide sequence: TGTGCCAGCAGTGAAGGGGGGGCCGGTGTACTGGAGAACACTGAAGCTTTCTTT. The encoded protein is CASSEGGAGVLENTEAFF. The J gene is TRBJ1-1, the V gene TRBV25-1; tentatively, D is TRBD1 (6 bases). V was clipped by 2 bases and J by 1 base, with 20 bases between them. CDR1 is MGHDK and CDR2 is SYGVNS in the germline V gene. CDR3 length: 18 amino acids.